Each of the 8 T cell receptor beta chains below was sequenced from the same sample in a study of shared clonotypes between healthy human individuals. Sequencing used immunoSEQ multiplex PCR; TCRdb keeps in-frame clones, though not all of them. The sample yields over 300,000 clones, around 87% seen once. The material sequenced was memory CD8+ T cells sorted from blood. The subset denotes: CD45RO+ cells pooled with CCR7-negative TemRA cells. The receptor source for this set is a man younger than 30 in good health.

The chain uses TRBV29-1 and TRBJ2-7; 7 bases map to TRBD2. This CDR3 is 13 amino acids long. The junction had 4 bases not matched to a gene; V was cut back by 2 bases and J by 3 bases. From germline, CDR1 is SQVTM and CDR2 ANQGSEA. CDR3 DNA: TGCAGCGTTGAATTGGAGCGGGACTACGAGCAGTACTTC. It encodes CSVELERDYEQYF.

This chain uses TRBV19 with TRBJ2-1, with D hard to call. The CDR3 covers 16 residues. V lost 5 bases and J 0 bases, leaving 14 bases between the germline ends. Germline values: CDR1 LNHDA, CDR2 SQIVND (reference sequence). The CDR3: CASSPRSISSYNEQFF. The DNA for the CDR3 is TGTGCCAGTAGTCCTCGATCTATCAGCTCCTACAATGAGCAGTTCTTC.

As concerns this clone: A far larger clone is off by one base, so a read error is likely. The chain carries TRBV30 and TRBJ1-6; no clear D gene. There are 14 residues in the CDR3. Germline V gene lookup returns CDR1 GTSNPN and CDR2 SVGIG (reference sequence). Trimming cost V 4 bases and J 6 bases, with 13 bases left between them. The CDR3: CAWTERLFNSPLHF. The DNA for the CDR3 is TGTGCCTGGACGGAAAGGCTCTTTAATTCACCCCTCCACTTT.

This chain joins TRBV5-1 and TRBJ2-2; possibly TRBD1 for D (5 bases). The CDR3 contains 16 residues. Germline V gene data show CDR1 as SGHRS and CDR2 as YFSETQ. Trimming removed 1 base at V and 4 bases at J, with 14 bases between. CDR3 residues: CASSLKQGVVTGELFF. CDR3 in DNA: TGCGCCAGCAGCTTGAAGCAGGGCGTCGTCACCGGGGAGCTGTTTTTT.

This clone came up once. The chain recombines TRBV30 with TRBJ1-6; D may be TRBD1 (6 bases). The CDR3 is made up of 14 amino acids. The ends were cut back, 2 bases at V and 7 bases at J, with 12 bases in the middle. CDR1 and CDR2 (germline): GTSNPN, SVGIG (reference sequence). This CDR3 is CAWSSGAGNSPLHF. CDR3 DNA: TGTGCCTGGAGTTCAGGGGCGGGGAATTCACCCCTCCACTTT. Full variable domain (outside the CDR3, taken from reference TRBV30 and TRBJ1-6): SQTIHQWPATLVQPVGSPLSLECTVEGTSNPNLYWYRQAAGRGLQLLFYSVGIGQISSEVPQNLSASRPQDRQFILSSKKLLLSDSGFYLCAWSSGAGNSPLHFGNGTRLTVT.

This rearrangement joins TRBV2 to TRBJ2-1; D not resolved. The germline V gene has CDR1 SNHLY and CDR2 FYNNEI. This CDR3 is built from 12 residues. V was clipped by 3 bases and J by 8 bases, with 8 bases between them. CDR3 in DNA: TGTGCCAGCAGTGAGAATCAGGATGAGCAGTTCTTC. Its protein product is CASSENQDEQFF.

CDR3 protein: CASALQGFFYEQYF. In nucleotides, the CDR3 is TGTGCCAGTGCCCTCCAGGGTTTCTTCTACGAGCAGTACTTC. The genes are TRBV27 and TRBJ2-7, with D possibly being TRBD1 (5 bases). The CDR3 spans 14 residues. CDR1 is MNHEY, CDR2 SMNVEV, per germline (reference sequence). The V gene lost 9 bases and the J gene lost 3 bases, with 18 bases spanning the gap.

The chain carries TRBV5-1 and TRBJ2-7; 9 bases are shared with TRBD2. Germline CDR1 SGHRS, CDR2 YFSETQ. CDR3 length: 14 amino acids. Unmatched junction bases numbered 4, after V lost 2 bases and J lost 4 bases. CDR3 DNA: TGCGCCAGCAGCTTCCGGACTAGCGCTTACGAGCAGTACTTC. It is translated as CASSFRTSAYEQYF.